This TCR beta chain was found in a study of blood T cell repertoires in COVID-19 (dated by TCRdb to about 2020). About the study as a whole: Samples from collaborators originated in the United States, Italy and Spain and spanned both the acute and convalescent phases of COVID-19. The samples were drawn from the first 160 participants of the ongoing ImmuneRACE study and from 950 to 1,500 subjects provided by 6 global collaborators. The repertoires were released in a freely available public database intended as a resource for research on the immune response to SARS-CoV-2. Deeply sampled blood TCRbeta repertoires from subjects exposed to, actively infected with, or recovered from COVID-19 were included in the dataset. HLA class I and class II types, where available, came from metadata supplied by the sample provider rather than from assay-based typing. A de-identified subject ID, COVID-19 status, age in years and sex were almost always included in the sample metadata. The prospective study material was composed of cDNA or gDNA derived from T cells, B-cell-depleted T cells, or PBMCs. Here is what the overall study found, with its caveats: The amount of clinical and demographic metadata varied by source and participant and was provided uncurated.

This clone was recorded once. Which antigen it targets is not known. One base away there is no much larger clone; base qualities are not given. The immunoSEQ Assay, a bias-controlled multiplex PCR, was used to amplify TCRbeta CDR3 regions from genomic DNA. Per the source publication's procedure: Nucleated cell counts per sample were estimated from amplification of reference gene primers within the assay. Sequence reads were collapsed and filtered to measure the absolute abundance of every unique TCRbeta CDR3 rearrangement. For each sample, productive Simpson clonality was calculated as the square root of Simpson's diversity index over productive rearrangements. Not all clones reach the TCRdb copy of this immuneACCESS table, which keeps in-frame sequences only. Checked studies attribute under half of the gap to unresolved V genes and leave the rest unexplained. From that table come the V and J calls and clone size; the DNA was used to work out D and trimming. A total of some 94,000 clones appear in this sample, roughly 85% of them only once. Around 18% of the sample is in the top ten clones.

At one collaborating source in Seattle, patients were enrolled during active infection and were followed longitudinally through the course of disease. Collaborating institutions collected whole blood in K2EDTA tubes following their own protocols. Collaborator samples were shipped for TCRbeta analysis as frozen whole blood, isolated PBMCs, or DNA extracted from either sample type. CDR1 and CDR2 are drawn from the germline V gene (reference sequence): LNHDA, SQIVND. The V and J ends are trimmed by 6 bases and 5 bases, leaving 10 bases between them. From its cysteine to its phenylalanine, the CDR3 spans 12 amino acids. The sequence is cut down to CDR3 DNA, 36 bases in frame from base 1.

Material: peripheral blood. The sequence is built from TRBV19 and TRBJ2-5; possibly the D gene is TRBD1, per 6 matching bases. The TCR was taken from a woman aged 55-75 years with COVID-19, enrolled during active disease. The sequenced DNA: TGTGCCAGTAGGCAGGGGACGGAGACCCAGTACTTC. The encoded protein is CASRQGTETQYF. When the CDR3 is completed using the reference TRBV19 and TRBJ2-5 genes on either side, the full variable domain is DGGITQSPKYLFRKEGQNVTLSCEQNLNHDAMYWYRQDPGQGLRLIYYSQIVNDFQKGDIAEGYSVSREKKESFPLTVTSAQKNPTAFYLCASRQGTETQYFGPGTRLLVL.